This entry lists 11 T cell receptor beta chains sequenced from one sample in a study of shared clonotypes between healthy human individuals. Here immunoSEQ multiplex PCR was the method, and the copy in TCRdb shows in-frame clones only, minus some. The table lists around 1.4 million clones, 97% to 99% of them singletons, with approximately 0.4% in the top ten. Sample: naive CD4+ T cells sorted from blood. Subset in this sample: CD45RA+ positively selected. The receptors stem from a man aged 25 to 40 in good health.

V usage is TRBV9 and J usage is TRBJ2-7; no definite D call. Trimming cost V 4 bases and J 5 bases, with 13 bases left between them. The CDR3 totals 13 residues. Germline V CDR1 and CDR2: SGDLS, YYNGEE. This chain's CDR3 is CASSPYGPHEQYF. CDR3 coding DNA: TGTGCCAGCAGCCCATACGGGCCTCACGAGCAGTACTTC.

This chain joins TRBV6-5 and TRBJ2-7, with 10 bases identical to TRBD2. The germline CDR1 and CDR2 sequences are MNHEY and SVGAGI. CDR3 length: 16 amino acids. Trimming cost V 4 bases and J 1 base; bases outside gene matches: 7. The CDR3 coding sequence is TGTGCCAGCAGTTCCTCTAGGACTAGCGGTTCCTACGAGCAGTACTTC. It encodes CASSSSRTSGSYEQYF.

The genes are TRBV21-1 and TRBJ2-7; TRBD1 is taken as the D call from the table, unchecked against the DNA. TRBV21-1 is annotated as a pseudogene. This CDR3 has 16 amino acids. CDR3 DNA sequence: TGTGCCAGCAGCAAACTTTTTAGGACAGCGTACTACGAGCAGTACTTC. As protein: CASSKLFRTAYYEQYF.

Turning to this clone: Other DNA sequences within the sample encode an identical CDR3. V usage is TRBV28 and J usage is TRBJ2-3; D may be TRBD2 (6 bases). V gave up 2 bases and J gave up 1 base, with 10 bases separating them. Germline loops: CDR1 MDHEN, CDR2 SYDVKM. This CDR3 has 15 residues. CDR3 DNA sequence: TGTGCCAGCAGTTTAGGAGGGAGAGGCACAGATACGCAGTATTTT. Protein sequence: CASSLGGRGTDTQYF.

The CDR3 loop reads CASSVLAGVKFF. CDR3 nucleotide sequence: TGTGCCAGCAGCGTTCTAGCGGGAGTTAAGTTCTTC. This rearrangement joins TRBV7-2 to TRBJ2-1, with 10 bases that match TRBD2. The germline V gene has CDR1 SGHTA and CDR2 FQGNSA. The ends lost 5 bases at V and 14 bases at J; junction bases unmatched: 6. The CDR3 consists of 12 residues.

The chain recombines TRBV15 with TRBJ2-7; unclear D gene. Trimming cost V 0 bases and J 3 bases, with 12 bases left between them. Per germline, CDR1 LNHNV and CDR2 YYDKDF (reference sequence). The CDR3 length is 15 residues. CDR3 in amino acids: CATSRDSAGFYEQYF. In DNA, the CDR3 is TGTGCCACCAGCAGAGATTCGGCAGGCTTCTACGAGCAGTACTTC.

This clone was counted once. CDR3 residues: CASSFLSGQTKYGYTF. CDR3 bases: TGTGCCAGCAGTTTCCTTAGCGGACAGACGAAATATGGCTACACCTTC. The genes are TRBV6-5 and TRBJ1-2; D is possibly TRBD1 (6 bases). With 4 bases removed from V and 5 bases from J, the gap between germline ends came to 20 bases. The length of the CDR3 is 16 residues. Per germline, CDR1 MNHEY and CDR2 SVGAGI.

The chain joins TRBV6-1 to TRBJ2-6; D is unresolved. This CDR3 is 12 amino acids long. The V gene's germline CDR1 is MNHNS and CDR2 SASEGT. Trimming shortened V by 6 bases and J by 2 bases, and 2 bases separated the two germline ends. This CDR3 is CASSPGANVLTF. The DNA of the CDR3 is TGTGCCAGCAGCCCTGGGGCCAACGTCCTGACTTTC.

The chain uses TRBV11-3 and TRBJ2-3, with a weak D call TRBD1 (6 bases). CDR3 length: 17 amino acids. The V end lost 1 base, the J end lost 1 base, and 15 bases lay between the germline ends. CDR1 and CDR2 from the germline V gene are SGHNT and YENEEA. CDR3 DNA sequence: TGTGCCAGCAGCTTAGGGACCACAGGGAGTGGCACAGATACGCAGTATTTT. This translates into CASSLGTTGSGTDTQYF.

This clone was counted a single time. The chain recombines TRBV18 with TRBJ2-3, with D maybe TRBD2 (5 bases). The germline gives CDR1 KGHSH, CDR2 LQKENI. V was clipped by 3 bases and J by 0 bases, with 10 bases between them. This CDR3 spans 15 amino acids. The CDR3 sequence: CASSPKRTSTDTQYF. CDR3 nucleotides: TGTGCCAGCTCACCTAAACGGACTAGCACAGATACGCAGTATTTT.

The V and J genes are TRBV7-3 and TRBJ2-3, with unresolved D. The CDR3 is made up of 16 amino acids. V was pared by 0 bases and J by 0 bases, with 10 bases between. CDR1 is SGHTA and CDR2 is FQGTGA in the germline V gene. As DNA, the CDR3 is TGTGCCAGCAGCTTAACCCGCCGCGCTAGCACAGATACGCAGTATTTT. Protein sequence: CASSLTRRASTDTQYF.